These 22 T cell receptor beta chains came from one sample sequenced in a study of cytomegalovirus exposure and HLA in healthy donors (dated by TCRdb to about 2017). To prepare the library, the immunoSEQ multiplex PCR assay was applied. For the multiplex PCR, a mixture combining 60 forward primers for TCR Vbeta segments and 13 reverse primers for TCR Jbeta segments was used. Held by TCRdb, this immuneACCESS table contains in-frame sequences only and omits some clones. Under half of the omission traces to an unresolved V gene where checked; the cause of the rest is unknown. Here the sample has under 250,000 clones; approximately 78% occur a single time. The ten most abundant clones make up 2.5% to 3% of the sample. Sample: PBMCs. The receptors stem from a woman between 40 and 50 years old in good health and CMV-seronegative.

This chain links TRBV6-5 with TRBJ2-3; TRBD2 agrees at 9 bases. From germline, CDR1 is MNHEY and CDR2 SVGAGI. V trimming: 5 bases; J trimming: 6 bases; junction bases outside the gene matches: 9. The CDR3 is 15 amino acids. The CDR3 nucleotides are TGTGCCAGCAGTCCCATAGCGGGAGTAATGGATACGCAGTATTTT. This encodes CASSPIAGVMDTQYF.

This CDR3 reads CASSLGGHTNEKLFF. In DNA form, the CDR3 reads TGTGCCAGCAGTTTGGGGGGGCACACTAATGAAAAACTGTTTTTT. The chain has TRBV28 and TRBJ1-4, with a possible D match to TRBD1 (6 bases). The CDR3 loop spans 15 amino acids. Germline V gene lookup returns CDR1 MDHEN and CDR2 SYDVKM. Deletions cut 3 bases from V and 2 bases from J, with 10 bases between.

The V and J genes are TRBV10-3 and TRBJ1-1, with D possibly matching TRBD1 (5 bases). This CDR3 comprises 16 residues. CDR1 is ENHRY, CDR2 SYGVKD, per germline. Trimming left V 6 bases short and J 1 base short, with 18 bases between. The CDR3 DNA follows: TGTGCCATCAGATCCACTGGGGGGGGGTGGAACACTGAAGCTTTCTTT. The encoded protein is CAIRSTGGGWNTEAFF.

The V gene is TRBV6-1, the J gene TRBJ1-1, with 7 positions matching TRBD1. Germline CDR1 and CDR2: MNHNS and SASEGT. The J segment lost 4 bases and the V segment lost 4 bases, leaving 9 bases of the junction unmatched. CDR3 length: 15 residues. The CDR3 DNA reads TGTGCCAGCAGTGCGAGACAGGGAACAGTCACTGAAGCTTTCTTT. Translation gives CASSARQGTVTEAFF.

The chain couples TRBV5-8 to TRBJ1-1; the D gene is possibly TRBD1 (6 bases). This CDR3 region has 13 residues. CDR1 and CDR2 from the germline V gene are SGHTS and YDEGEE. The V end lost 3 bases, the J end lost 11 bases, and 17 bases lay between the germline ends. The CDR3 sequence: CASSWMTGGRAFF. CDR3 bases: TGTGCCAGCAGCTGGATGACAGGCGGTCGGGCTTTCTTT.

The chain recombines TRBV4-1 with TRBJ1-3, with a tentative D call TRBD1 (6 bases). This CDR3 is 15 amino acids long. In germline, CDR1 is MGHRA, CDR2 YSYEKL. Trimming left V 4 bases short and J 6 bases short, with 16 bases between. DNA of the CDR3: TGCGCCAGCAGCCCGGGGCGGGGGCAGGCAAACACCATATATTTT. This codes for CASSPGRGQANTIYF.

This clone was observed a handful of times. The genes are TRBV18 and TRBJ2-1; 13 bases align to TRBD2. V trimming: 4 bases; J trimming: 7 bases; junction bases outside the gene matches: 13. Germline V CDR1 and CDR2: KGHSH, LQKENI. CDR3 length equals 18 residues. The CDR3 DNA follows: TGTGCCAGCTCACGGACCGGGACTAGCGGGACCTTTGGGAATGAGCAGTTCTTC. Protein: CASSRTGTSGTFGNEQFF. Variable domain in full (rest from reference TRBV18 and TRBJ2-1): NAGVMQNPRHLVRRRGQEARLRCSPMKGHSHVYWYRQLPEEGLKFMVYLQKENIIDESGMPKERFSAEFPKEGPSILRIQQVVRGDSAAYFCASSRTGTSGTFGNEQFFGPGTRLTVL.

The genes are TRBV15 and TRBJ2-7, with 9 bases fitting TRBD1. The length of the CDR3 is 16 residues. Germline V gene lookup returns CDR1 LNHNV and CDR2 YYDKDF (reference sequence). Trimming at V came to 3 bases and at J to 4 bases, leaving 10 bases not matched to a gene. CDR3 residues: CATSSRQGGIFYEQYF. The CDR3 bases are TGTGCCACCAGCAGCAGACAGGGGGGTATCTTTTACGAGCAGTACTTC.

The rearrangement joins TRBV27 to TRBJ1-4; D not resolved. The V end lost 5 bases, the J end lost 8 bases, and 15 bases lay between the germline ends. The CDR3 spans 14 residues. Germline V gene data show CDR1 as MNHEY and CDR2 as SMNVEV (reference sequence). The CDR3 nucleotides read TGTGCCAGCAGTATAACAGTCCTTGGGGAAAAACTGTTTTTT. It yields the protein CASSITVLGEKLFF.

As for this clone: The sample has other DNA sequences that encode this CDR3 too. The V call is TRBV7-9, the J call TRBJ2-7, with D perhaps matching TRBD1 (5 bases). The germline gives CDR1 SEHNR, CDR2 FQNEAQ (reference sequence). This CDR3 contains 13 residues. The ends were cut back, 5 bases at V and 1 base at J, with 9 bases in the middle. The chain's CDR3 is CASSAGFSYEQYF. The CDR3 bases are TGTGCCAGCAGCGCAGGGTTTTCCTACGAGCAGTACTTC.

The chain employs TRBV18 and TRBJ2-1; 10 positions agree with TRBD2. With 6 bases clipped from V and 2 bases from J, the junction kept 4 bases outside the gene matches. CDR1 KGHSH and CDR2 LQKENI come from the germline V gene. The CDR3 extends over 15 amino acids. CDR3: CASSPTSGAYNEQFF. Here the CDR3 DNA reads TGTGCCAGCTCCCCAACTAGCGGGGCCTACAATGAGCAGTTCTTC.

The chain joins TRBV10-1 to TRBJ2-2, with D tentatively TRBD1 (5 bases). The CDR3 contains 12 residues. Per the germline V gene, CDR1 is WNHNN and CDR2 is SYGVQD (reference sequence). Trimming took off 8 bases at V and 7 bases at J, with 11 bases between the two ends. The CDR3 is CASSDIFGELFF. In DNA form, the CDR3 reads TGCGCCAGCTCGGACATTTTCGGGGAGCTGTTTTTT.

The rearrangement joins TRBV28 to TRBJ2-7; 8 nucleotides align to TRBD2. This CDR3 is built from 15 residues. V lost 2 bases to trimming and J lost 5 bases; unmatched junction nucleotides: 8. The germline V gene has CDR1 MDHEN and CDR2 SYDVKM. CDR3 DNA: TGTGCCAGCAGTTTAGGAGGGACTAGGACCCACGAGCAGTACTTC. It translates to CASSLGGTRTHEQYF.

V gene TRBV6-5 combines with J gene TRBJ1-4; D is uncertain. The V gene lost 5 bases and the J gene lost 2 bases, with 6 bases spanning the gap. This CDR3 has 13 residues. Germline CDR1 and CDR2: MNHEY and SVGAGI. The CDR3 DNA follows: TGTGCCAGCAGTCGTCGGACTAATGAAAAACTGTTTTTT. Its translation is CASSRRTNEKLFF.

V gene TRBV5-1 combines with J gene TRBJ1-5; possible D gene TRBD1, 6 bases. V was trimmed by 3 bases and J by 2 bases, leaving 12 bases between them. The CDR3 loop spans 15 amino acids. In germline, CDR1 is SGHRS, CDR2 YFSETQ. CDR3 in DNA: TGCGCCAGCAGCTCCACAGGGCTCGGCAATCAGCCCCAGCATTTT. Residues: CASSSTGLGNQPQHF.

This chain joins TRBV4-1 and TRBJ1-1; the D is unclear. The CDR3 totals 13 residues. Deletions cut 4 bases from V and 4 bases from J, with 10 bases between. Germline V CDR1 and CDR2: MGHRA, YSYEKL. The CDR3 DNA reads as TGCGCCAGCAGCCGGGCGGGAGGCACTGAAGCTTTCTTT. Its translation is CASSRAGGTEAFF.

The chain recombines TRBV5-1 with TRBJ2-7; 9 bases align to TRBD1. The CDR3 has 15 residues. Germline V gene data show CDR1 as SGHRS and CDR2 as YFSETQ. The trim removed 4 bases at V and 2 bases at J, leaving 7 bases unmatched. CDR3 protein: CASSPRQGGAYEQYF. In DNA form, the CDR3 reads TGCGCCAGCAGCCCACGACAGGGGGGGGCCTACGAGCAGTACTTC. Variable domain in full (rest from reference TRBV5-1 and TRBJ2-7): KAGVTQTPRYLIKTRGQQVTLSCSPISGHRSVSWYQQTPGQGLQFLFEYFSETQRNKGNFPGRFSGRQFSNSRSEMNVSTLELGDSALYLCASSPRQGGAYEQYFGPGTRLTVT.

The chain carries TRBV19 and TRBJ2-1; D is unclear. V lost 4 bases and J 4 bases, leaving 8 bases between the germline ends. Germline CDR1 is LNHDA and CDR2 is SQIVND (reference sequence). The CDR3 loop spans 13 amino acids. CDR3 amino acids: CASSTLSYNEQFF. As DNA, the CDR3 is TGTGCCAGTAGTACCCTTTCGTACAATGAGCAGTTCTTC.

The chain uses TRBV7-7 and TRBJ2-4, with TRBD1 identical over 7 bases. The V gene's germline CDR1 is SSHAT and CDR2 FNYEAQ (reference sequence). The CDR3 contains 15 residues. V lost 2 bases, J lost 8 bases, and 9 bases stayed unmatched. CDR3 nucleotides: TGTGCCAGCAGCTTATCGGGACAGTACGGGGACATTCAGTACTTC. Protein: CASSLSGQYGDIQYF. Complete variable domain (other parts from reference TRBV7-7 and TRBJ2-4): GAGVSQSPRYKVTKRGQDVTLRCDPISSHATLYWYQQALGQGPEFLTYFNYEAQPDKSGLPSDRFSAERPEGSISTLTIQRTEQRDSAMYRCASSLSGQYGDIQYFGAGTRLSVL.

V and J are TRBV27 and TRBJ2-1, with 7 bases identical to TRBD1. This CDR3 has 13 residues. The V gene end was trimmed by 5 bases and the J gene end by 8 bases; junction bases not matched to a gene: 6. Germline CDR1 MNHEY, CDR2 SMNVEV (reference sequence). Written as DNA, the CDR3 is TGTGCCAGCAGTAGGGACAGCTCCCATGAGCAGTTCTTC. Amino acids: CASSRDSSHEQFF.

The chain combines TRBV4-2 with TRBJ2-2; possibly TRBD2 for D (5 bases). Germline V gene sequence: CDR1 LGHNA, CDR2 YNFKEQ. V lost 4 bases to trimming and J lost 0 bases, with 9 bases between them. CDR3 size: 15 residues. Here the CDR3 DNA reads TGTGCCAGCAGCCTGGGGAGCGCGAACACCGGGGAGCTGTTTTTT. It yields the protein CASSLGSANTGELFF.

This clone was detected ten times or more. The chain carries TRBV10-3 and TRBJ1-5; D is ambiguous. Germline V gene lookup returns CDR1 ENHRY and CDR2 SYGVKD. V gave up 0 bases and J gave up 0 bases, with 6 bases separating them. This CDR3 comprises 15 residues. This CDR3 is CAISESEDSNQPQHF. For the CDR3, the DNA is TGTGCCATCAGTGAGTCCGAGGATAGCAATCAGCCCCAGCATTTT.